The sequence of this TCR beta chain was determined in a study of blood T cells in healthy people across ages. Healthy Caucasian individuals from Russia aged about 6 to 100 were enrolled as donors. The germline gives CDR1 SQVTM, CDR2 ANQGSEA. Between the trimmed V and J ends, which lost 5 bases and 2 bases, there was a span of 12 bases. This CDR3 has 13 residues. The use of a sample-barcoded 5' primer and a J-beta primer mix characterized a second PCR of roughly 7 to 11 cycles. TCRdb ran MiXCR on the 5' RACE reads and lists one entry per CDR3 protein. The sample consists of roughly 1.6 million distinct CDR3 sequences, about 35% of them appearing once.

This chain links TRBV29-1 with TRBJ2-5; D call uncertain. Sequencing was carried out using blood. The sequence came from a woman younger than 45 in good health. Here the CDR3 DNA reads TGCAGCGTTCGGCAGCACCGTCAAGAGACCCAGTACTTC. It translates to CSVRQHRQETQYF.